In its sample, the clone carrying this T cell receptor beta chain was seen a few times. The entry originates in a study of blood T cell repertoires in COVID-19. Only in-frame clones appear in the TCRdb table, and some are missing; sequencing was by immunoSEQ multiplex PCR. The data show 15,000 to 20,000 clones, roughly 85% seen once. The CDR3 extends over 16 amino acids. The trim removed 3 bases at V and 0 bases at J, leaving 7 bases unmatched. Germline assignment: CDR1 KGHSH and CDR2 LQKENI. Sequencing used peripheral blood. This chain uses TRBV18 with TRBJ1-1, with 7 bases aligning to TRBD1. The sequence came from a human donor in a cohort sampled during active COVID-19. The CDR3 sequence is CASSPGQVRMNTEAFF. The CDR3 DNA sequence: TGTGCCAGCTCACCTGGACAGGTACGGATGAACACTGAAGCTTTCTTT.